What follows describes a single T cell receptor beta chain. Its antigen remains undetermined. There are no base qualities to consult, and no much larger clone falls within one base. CDR1 is given as MNHEY and CDR2 as SMNVEV, both from the germline V gene (reference sequence). Including cysteine and phenylalanine, the CDR3 has 15 amino acids. The DNA shown is the 45-base CDR3, in frame from base 1. Ends trimmed: V by 5 bases, J by 4 bases; bases unmatched to a gene: 7. Separate from the roughly 700-subject first cohort, the validation cohort of roughly 130 subjects was the group to which the donors belonged. Libraries were prepared through the immunoSEQ multiplex PCR assay. Regarding the original processing steps: A statistical classification framework was built for diagnosing cytomegalovirus status from the catalog of TCR beta chain sequences. The immuneACCESS repertoire file appears here via TCRdb, limited to in-frame rearrangements. These files lack a portion of the clones; in checked studies, under half of the deficit traces to unresolved V genes, and the cause of the others is not known. D and trimming come from the DNA, and the V and J calls and clone size come from that table. The sample table holds about 130,000 clones, of which roughly 86% were seen once. The top ten clonotypes cover less than 1.5% of the sample.

This specimen comes from a study of cytomegalovirus exposure and HLA in healthy donors (dated by TCRdb to about 2017). As for the study more broadly: According to a later analysis, one platform produced both the 110 or so validation repertoires and the approximately 600 repertoires of the first cohort. To predict cytomegalovirus infection status, the study brought together high-throughput TCR immunosequencing, statistical association of individual TCRs with disease status, and machine learning. Along with the approximately 650-subject first cohort, a separate validation cohort of over a hundred different subjects was used. The aim of the study was to test whether cataloging public T cell receptors could identify signatures of past pathogen exposure.

The full study reports these points: The study gave a list of some 150 TCR beta chains associated with cytomegalovirus. The validation cohort had no HLA typing available for a later analysis, so co-occurrence within that cohort was assessed over all 120 or so repertoires. The classifier was reported to diagnose cytomegalovirus status with high specificity and sensitivity in both the original and validation cohorts. A later analysis found that TCRs clustered in the first cohort also tended to co-occur in the 130 or so validation repertoires, with 90% to 95% of cluster scores above 0. Across donors, most TCR sequences were observed very rarely, whereas some public TCRs were present in many individuals. The authors suggested that the approach could potentially be generalized to other disease states and immunological phenotypes. In vitro tests confirmed that a few of the cytomegalovirus-associated TCR beta chains recognize cytomegalovirus antigens.

This sequence originates from a man younger than 40 in good health and CMV-seronegative. This sequence uses TRBV27 and TRBJ1-5, and TRBD1 aligns with 8 junction nucleotides. The sequencing sample was made of PBMCs. The nucleotide sequence is TGTGCCAGCAGTCCCTCGGACAGGGTAAATCAGCCCCAGCATTTT. The resulting protein is CASSPSDRVNQPQHF.